This is a list of T cell receptor beta chains from one sample in a study of shared clonotypes between healthy human individuals. Repertoires were generated with immunoSEQ multiplex PCR, while TCRdb's copy carries only in-frame clones and drops some. The sample lists around 1.6 million clones, approximately 98% seen once, with about 0.42% in the top ten. Specimen: naive CD4+ T cells sorted from blood. Receptor source: a man aged 25 to 45 in good health. Each CDR3 is given with its conserved first and last residue. A D gene is named only where the DNA matches it firmly. Not all rows give a size; the values are once, few, many and, for expanded clones, a class.

TRBV2	.	.	TRBJ2-7	CASAVMGYEQYF	TGTGCCAGCGCAGTGATGGGCTACGAGCAGTACTTC
TRBV4-3	.	.	TRBJ2-7	CASSQGRWGTYEQYF	TGCGCCAGCAGCCAAGGGCGGTGGGGGACCTACGAGCAGTACTTC
TRBV2	.	few	TRBJ2-1	CASGGEQFF	TGTGCCAGCGGGGGAGAGCAGTTCTTC
TRBV5-5	.	.	TRBJ1-4	CASSLLTEFNEKLFF	TGTGCCAGCAGCTTGTTAACAGAATTTAATGAAAAACTGTTTTTT
TRBV5-1	TRBD1	.	TRBJ1-5	CASSRQGNQPQHF	TGCGCCAGTTCCCGACAGGGGAATCAGCCCCAGCATTTT
TRBV28	TRBD1	.	TRBJ1-1	CASRAGTGGTEAFF	TGTGCCAGCAGAGCCGGGACAGGGGGAACTGAAGCTTTCTTT
TRBV4-1	TRBD2	.	TRBJ2-7	CASSQDQLAGGSSEQYF	TGCGCCAGCAGCCAAGACCAACTAGCGGGAGGCTCCTCCGAGCAGTACTTC
TRBV5-1	TRBD2	.	TRBJ2-3	CASSLLAGGPLPSDTQYF	TGCGCCAGCAGCTTGCTAGCGGGAGGGCCCTTACCGTCAGATACGCAGTATTTT
TRBV11-2	.	.	TRBJ2-5	CASSRQSQETQYF	TGTGCCAGCAGCCGACAGTCTCAAGAGACCCAGTACTTC
TRBV5-1	.	.	TRBJ2-1	CASSLGFGGWGNEQFF	TGCGCCAGCAGCTTGGGTTTCGGGGGTTGGGGCAATGAGCAGTTCTTC
TRBV9	TRBD1	.	TRBJ1-3	CASSPWDRSGNTIYF	TGTGCCAGCAGCCCCTGGGACAGGTCTGGAAACACCATATATTTT
TRBV29-1	TRBD1	.	TRBJ2-7	CSAGTDLTYEQYF	TGCAGCGCCGGGACAGACCTGACCTACGAGCAGTACTTC
TRBV7-6	.	.	TRBJ2-3	CASRRGGSTDTQYF	TGTGCCAGCAGGAGGGGTGGGAGCACAGATACGCAGTATTTT
TRBV5-6	TRBD2	.	TRBJ2-1	CASSLAVRGGEQFF	TGTGCCAGCAGCTTGGCGGTAAGGGGAGGGGAGCAGTTCTTC
TRBV7-2	TRBD1	.	TRBJ1-2	CASTGQAPGGYTF	TGTGCCAGCACGGGACAGGCGCCGGGGGGCTACACCTTC
TRBV2	.	.	TRBJ1-1	CASSDLGFEAFF	TGTGCCAGCAGTGATTTAGGGTTTGAAGCTTTCTTT
TRBV5-4	TRBD1	.	TRBJ1-3	CASSLTRDRGSGNTIYF	TGTGCCAGCAGCTTGACCCGGGACAGAGGTTCTGGAAACACCATATATTTT
TRBV7-7	TRBD2	.	TRBJ2-5	CASSFSGLQETQYF	TGTGCCAGCAGCTTTAGCGGGTTACAAGAGACCCAGTACTTC
TRBV15	.	.	TRBJ1-5	CATSPGSNQPQHF	TGTGCCACCAGCCCGGGGAGTAATCAGCCCCAGCATTTT
TRBV7-2	.	.	TRBJ1-2	CASSLAGRISNYGYTF	TGTGCCAGCAGCTTAGCGGGAAGGATTTCTAACTATGGCTACACCTTC
TRBV11-3	.	.	TRBJ1-1	CASSLDQGSTEAFF	TGTGCCAGCAGCTTAGATCAAGGGAGTACTGAAGCTTTCTTT
TRBV6-5	.	.	TRBJ2-6	CASRKLSGANVLTF	TGTGCCAGCAGGAAGCTCTCTGGGGCCAACGTCCTGACTTTC